The 14 T cell receptor beta chains reported below all come from one sample, sequenced in a study of blood T cell repertoires in COVID-19. The protocol was immunoSEQ multiplex PCR, while the TCRdb copy is restricted to in-frame clones and leaves out a portion. The sample records 100,000 or so clones, more than 90% being singletons. Material: peripheral blood. These receptors all come from a human donor with active COVID-19. The donor label of this sample is uncertain.

The rearrangement links TRBV7-6 to TRBJ2-5; no clear D. There are 14 residues in the CDR3. V was trimmed by 4 bases and J by 5 bases, leaving 14 bases between them. Per the germline V gene, CDR1 is SGHVS and CDR2 is FNYEAQ. Here the CDR3 reads CASSSYNARETQYF. In nucleotides, the CDR3 is TGTGCCAGCAGCTCATATAACGCTAGGGAGACCCAGTACTTC.

V gene TRBV7-2 combines with J gene TRBJ1-5; 7 nucleotides line up with TRBD1. The CDR3 is 14 residues long. Per the germline V gene, CDR1 is SGHTA and CDR2 is FQGNSA. The V gene end was trimmed by 2 bases and the J gene end by 11 bases; junction bases not matched to a gene: 9. CDR3 loop: CASSLFPGGQSQHF. The CDR3 nucleotides are TGTGCCAGCAGCTTATTCCCAGGGGGACAGTCCCAGCATTTT.

In this sample, this clone turned up once. V gene TRBV21-1 combines with J gene TRBJ2-5; the tabulated D call, TRBD1, remains unverified against the DNA. TRBV21-1 is a known pseudogene. The CDR3 is 15 amino acids. The CDR3 region is CASSKALQGEETQYF. The CDR3 DNA reads TGTGCCAGCAGCAAAGCTCTACAGGGGGAAGAGACCCAGTACTTC.

The chain has TRBV6-1 and TRBJ1-1; D might be TRBD1 (6 bases). Germline-derived CDR1 and CDR2 are MNHNS and SASEGT. The length of the CDR3 is 13 residues. The V end was cut by 2 bases, the J end by 6 bases, with 10 bases between. CDR3 sequence: CASSEQGFPEAFF. CDR3 coding DNA: TGTGCCAGCAGTGAACAGGGGTTTCCTGAAGCTTTCTTT.

This clone was found once. The chain combines TRBV6-5 with TRBJ1-2; TRBD1 is a possible D gene (6 bases). Germline values: CDR1 MNHEY, CDR2 SVGAGI. Trimming pared 6 bases from V and 4 bases from J, leaving 12 bases between. The CDR3 extends over 13 amino acids. CDR3 region: CASSFTGIYGYTF. The CDR3 DNA reads TGTGCCAGCAGCTTCACAGGGATCTATGGCTACACCTTC.

The V gene is TRBV6-2 or TRBV6-3, the J gene TRBJ2-7, with no clear D. This CDR3 comprises 11 residues. CDR1 is MNHEY, CDR2 SVGEGT, per germline. Trimming shortened V by 4 bases and J by 5 bases, and 6 bases separated the two germline ends. As DNA, the CDR3 is TGTGCCAGCAGTTTGGCGGACGAGCAGTACTTC. Translated, it gives CASSLADEQYF.

The CDR3 DNA is TGTGCCAGCAGTGAGGAAGGAGGTGGTCAGCCCCAGCATTTT. It codes for CASSEEGGGQPQHF. This chain connects TRBV2 to TRBJ1-5; D is unresolved. Trimming took 3 bases from V and 6 from J, leaving 12 bases between them. From germline, CDR1 is SNHLY and CDR2 FYNNEI. The CDR3 runs 14 residues. Looking up the rest from reference TRBV2 and TRBJ1-5 gives the full variable domain: EPEVTQTPSHQVTQMGQEVILRCVPISNHLYFYWYRQILGQKVEFLVSFYNNEISEKSEIFDDQFSVERPDGSNFTLKIRSTKLEDSAMYFCASSEEGGGQPQHFGDGTRLSIL.

This sequence joins TRBV15 and TRBJ1-2; TRBD1 might be the D (5 bases). With 6 bases removed from V and 4 bases from J, the gap between germline ends came to 15 bases. CDR1 and CDR2 from the germline V gene are LNHNV and YYDKDF (reference sequence). The CDR3 is 14 residues long. The CDR3 region is CATRPQGLVYGYTF. As DNA, the CDR3 is TGTGCCACCAGACCTCAGGGCCTGGTCTATGGCTACACCTTC.

The V call is TRBV9, the J call TRBJ1-2; a possible D gene is TRBD1 (5 bases). Germline-derived CDR1 and CDR2 are SGDLS and YYNGEE. The V and J ends lost 0 bases and 4 bases respectively, with 13 bases between them. The CDR3 length is 15 residues. CDR3 sequence reads: CASSVGAGPSYGYTF. DNA of the CDR3: TGTGCCAGCAGCGTAGGTGCAGGGCCTAGCTATGGCTACACCTTC.

V gene TRBV5-4 combines with J gene TRBJ1-4, with TRBD1 as a possible D gene (6 bases). The CDR3 has 15 amino acids. Germline CDR1 and CDR2: SGHNT and YYREEE (reference sequence). V was trimmed by 0 bases and J by 8 bases, leaving 14 bases between them. In DNA, the CDR3 is TGTGCCAGCAGCTTGGGGGCAGGGGCGGACGAAAAACTGTTTTTT. Amino acid sequence: CASSLGAGADEKLFF.

J is TRBJ2-2 and V is TRBV6-5; D gene uncertain. CDR1 MNHEY and CDR2 SVGAGI come from the germline V gene. The length of the CDR3 is 13 residues. V dropped 2 bases and J dropped 4 bases, with 5 bases sitting between them. The CDR3 loop is CASSYGSTGELFF. The CDR3 DNA sequence: TGTGCCAGCAGTTACGGCAGCACCGGGGAGCTGTTTTTT.

The chain links TRBV28 to TRBJ2-3; the D is unclear. Germline values: CDR1 MDHEN, CDR2 SYDVKM. Trimming pared 5 bases from V and 4 bases from J, leaving 13 bases between. CDR3 size: 14 residues. CDR3 bases: TGTGCCAGCAGTCCGATAGATGAACCAGATACGCAGTATTTT. Translating it yields CASSPIDEPDTQYF.

This clone was observed a few times. This chain uses TRBV5-1 with TRBJ2-7, with D maybe TRBD1 (6 bases). Germline assignment: CDR1 SGHRS and CDR2 YFSETQ. This CDR3 has 14 amino acids. The V end lost 0 bases, the J end lost 6 bases, and 13 bases lay between the germline ends. CDR3 in amino acids: CASSLAKTGTEQYF. Written as DNA, the CDR3 is TGCGCCAGCAGCTTGGCTAAAACAGGGACCGAGCAGTACTTC.

The rearrangement joins TRBV5-4 to TRBJ2-2; no firm D call. V was shortened by 1 base and J by 6 bases, with 7 bases between the two germline ends. This CDR3 comprises 13 residues. From germline, CDR1 is SGHNT and CDR2 YYREEE (reference sequence). CDR3 coding DNA: TGTGCCAGCAGCTTGTCCGGTCCCGGGGAGCTGTTTTTT. Residues: CASSLSGPGELFF.